The 10 T cell receptor beta chains presented below share a single source sample, sequenced in a study of blood T cell repertoires in COVID-19. Profiled with immunoSEQ multiplex PCR; TCRdb holds only in-frame clones, not every one. The table shows some 380,000 clones, with nearly 90% occurring only once. The sequenced sample consisted of PBMCs or T cells enriched from blood (not recorded which). The source of these receptors is a woman in her thirties or forties with acute COVID-19.

Note on this clone: Different DNA sequences within this sample yield the same CDR3. The chain couples TRBV5-1 to TRBJ2-3; D might be TRBD2 (5 bases). Germline CDR1 reads SGHRS; CDR2 reads YFSETQ. Trimming pared 2 bases from V and 0 bases from J, leaving 10 bases between. The CDR3 contains 15 residues. The CDR3, as DNA: TGCGCCAGCAGCTTAGAGGGCTCAAGCACAGATACGCAGTATTTT. It specifies CASSLEGSSTDTQYF.

The chain couples TRBV19 to TRBJ2-1, with 9 bases that match TRBD1. This CDR3 contains 13 residues. The V segment lost 4 bases and the J segment 7 bases; nucleotides outside the gene matches: 2. Germline V CDR1 and CDR2: LNHDA, SQIVND (reference sequence). The CDR3 bases are TGTGCCAGTAGTAGGACAGGGGAGAATGAGCAGTTCTTC. Amino acid sequence: CASSRTGENEQFF.

J is TRBJ2-7 and V is TRBV2, with D perhaps matching TRBD1 (5 bases). Germline V gene data show CDR1 as SNHLY and CDR2 as FYNNEI. With 7 bases removed from V and 1 base from J, the gap between germline ends came to 17 bases. This CDR3 region has 15 residues. The CDR3 DNA is TGTGCCAGCAACGGACCAACAGGTGCTTCCTACGAGCAGTACTTC. It specifies CASNGPTGASYEQYF.

This chain joins TRBV29-1 and TRBJ1-2, with 7 bases matching TRBD1. V lost 0 bases, J lost 2 bases, and 6 bases stayed unmatched. Germline CDR1 is SQVTM and CDR2 is ANQGSEA. The CDR3 sequence is 15 residues long. The CDR3 bases are TGCAGCGTTGAAGATCTTCAGGGACAGAACTATGGCTACACCTTC. Protein sequence: CSVEDLQGQNYGYTF. The complete variable domain, with remaining parts taken from reference TRBV29-1 and TRBJ1-2, reads SAVISQKPSRDICQRGTSLTIQCQVDSQVTMMFWYRQQPGQSLTLIATANQGSEATYESGFVIDKFPISRPNLTFSTLTVSNMSPEDSSIYLCSVEDLQGQNYGYTFGSGTRLTVV.

Concerning this clone itself: The junction and the germline gene differ at one end; a read error may be behind it. The chain uses TRBV10-3 and TRBJ2-2, with 8 bases that match TRBD1. Germline assignment: CDR1 ENHRY and CDR2 SYGVKD. The CDR3 extends over 15 amino acids. The CDR3 sequence: CAIMTGTGTTEELFF. In DNA, the CDR3 is TGTGCCATCATGACCGGGACAGGAACCACCGAGGAGCTGTTTTTT.

The chain joins TRBV11-2 to TRBJ1-2, with D perhaps TRBD1 (5 bases). The V end was cut by 0 bases, the J end by 8 bases, with 10 bases between. CDR3 length: 13 residues. Germline-derived CDR1 and CDR2 are SGHAT and FQNNGV. The CDR3 reads CASSLDRASGYTF. In nucleotides, the CDR3 is TGTGCCAGCAGCTTAGACAGGGCGAGCGGCTACACCTTC. The complete variable domain, with remaining parts taken from reference TRBV11-2 and TRBJ1-2, reads EAGVAQSPRYKIIEKRQSVAFWCNPISGHATLYWYQQILGQGPKLLIQFQNNGVVDDSQLPKDRFSAERLKGVDSTLKIQPAKLEDSAVYLCASSLDRASGYTFGSGTRLTVV.

The chain carries TRBV6-2 or TRBV6-3 and TRBJ1-6; no clear D gene. The CDR3 runs 15 residues. CDR1 MNHEY and CDR2 SVGEGT come from the germline V gene. Trimming pared 0 bases from V and 9 bases from J, leaving 12 bases between. The CDR3 spells CASSYSGRTGSPLHF. The CDR3 nucleotides read TGTGCCAGCAGTTACTCCGGTAGAACCGGTTCACCCCTCCACTTT.

V usage is TRBV9 and J usage is TRBJ2-5; 10 nucleotides match TRBD2. There are 15 residues in the CDR3. Germline V lookup: CDR1 SGDLS, CDR2 YYNGEE. J gave up 3 bases and V 3 bases, and 5 bases lay outside the gene matches. CDR3 DNA sequence: TGTGCCAGCAGCGGCGGACTAGCGGTCGAAGAGACCCAGTACTTC. This gives the protein CASSGGLAVEETQYF. Together with reference TRBV9 and TRBJ2-5, the CDR3 gives the full variable domain: DSGVTQTPKHLITATGQRVTLRCSPRSGDLSVYWYQQSLDQGLQFLIQYYNGEERAKGNILERFSAQQFPDLHSELNLSSLELGDSALYFCASSGGLAVEETQYFGPGTRLLVL.

As DNA, the CDR3 is TGTGCCAGCAGCCGAACCTCCAGTGGGACAGGGGTTAATGAAAAACTGTTTTTT. Translation gives CASSRTSSGTGVNEKLFF. The J gene is TRBJ1-4, the V gene TRBV14; TRBD1 matches 10 bases. Germline assignment: CDR1 SGHDN and CDR2 FVKESK. V shed 4 bases and J 4 bases; nucleotides not matched to a gene: 12. This CDR3 is 18 amino acids long. The full variable domain, with the rest looked up from reference TRBV14 and TRBJ1-4, is EAGVTQFPSHSVIEKGQTVTLRCDPISGHDNLYWYRRVMGKEIKFLLHFVKESKQDESGMPNNRFLAERTGGTYSTLKVQPAELEDSGVYFCASSRTSSGTGVNEKLFFGSGTQLSVL.

The chain carries TRBV12-3 or TRBV12-4 and TRBJ1-6; 7 bases fit TRBD1. The CDR3 spans 13 residues. J was trimmed by 7 bases and V by 6 bases; bases with no gene match: 3. CDR3 amino acids: CASSGQENSPLHF. In nucleotides, the CDR3 is TGTGCCAGCAGCGGACAGGAGAATTCACCCCTCCACTTT.